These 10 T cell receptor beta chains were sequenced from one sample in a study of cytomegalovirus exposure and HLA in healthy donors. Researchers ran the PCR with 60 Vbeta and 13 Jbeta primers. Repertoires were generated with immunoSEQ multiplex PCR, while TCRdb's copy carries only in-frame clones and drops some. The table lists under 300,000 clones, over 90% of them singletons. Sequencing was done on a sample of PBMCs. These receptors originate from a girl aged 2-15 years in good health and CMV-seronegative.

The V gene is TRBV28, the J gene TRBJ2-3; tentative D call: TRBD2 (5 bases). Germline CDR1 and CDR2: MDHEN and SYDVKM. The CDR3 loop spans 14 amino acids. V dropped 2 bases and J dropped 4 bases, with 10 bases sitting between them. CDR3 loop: CASSLRGGADTQYF. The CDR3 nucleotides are TGTGCCAGCAGTTTACGGGGTGGGGCAGATACGCAGTATTTT.

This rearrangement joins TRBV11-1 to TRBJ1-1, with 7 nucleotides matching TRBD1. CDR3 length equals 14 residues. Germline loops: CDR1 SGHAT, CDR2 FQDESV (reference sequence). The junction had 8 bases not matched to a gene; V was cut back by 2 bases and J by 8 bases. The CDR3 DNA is TGTGCCAGCAGCTTACATAGAGGGGGCCCCGAAGCTTTCTTT. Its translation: CASSLHRGGPEAFF.

The CDR3 nucleotides read TGTGCCAGCAGTTCGGGACTAGCGGGAGACACCGGGGAGCTGTTTTTT. Encoded protein: CASSSGLAGDTGELFF. This chain uses TRBV6-5 with TRBJ2-2; TRBD2 matches at 14 bases. This CDR3 comprises 16 residues. Trimming at V came to 4 bases and at J to 3 bases, leaving 1 base not matched to a gene. Germline CDR1 is MNHEY and CDR2 is SVGAGI.

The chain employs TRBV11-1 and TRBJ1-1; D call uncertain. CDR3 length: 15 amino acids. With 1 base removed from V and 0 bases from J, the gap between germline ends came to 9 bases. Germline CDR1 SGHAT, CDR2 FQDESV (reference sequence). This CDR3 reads CASSLEKTMNTEAFF. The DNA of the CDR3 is TGTGCCAGCAGCTTAGAGAAGACTATGAACACTGAAGCTTTCTTT.

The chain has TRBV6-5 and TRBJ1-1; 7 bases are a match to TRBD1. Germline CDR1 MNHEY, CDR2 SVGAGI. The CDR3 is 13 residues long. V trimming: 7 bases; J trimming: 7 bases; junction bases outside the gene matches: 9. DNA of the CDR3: TGTGCCAGCAAACGGACAGGTGGAGGTGAAGCTTTCTTT. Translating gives CASKRTGGGEAFF.

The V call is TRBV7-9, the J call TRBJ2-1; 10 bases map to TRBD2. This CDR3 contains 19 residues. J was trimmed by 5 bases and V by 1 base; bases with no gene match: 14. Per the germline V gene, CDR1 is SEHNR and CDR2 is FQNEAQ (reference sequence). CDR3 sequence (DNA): TGTGCCAGCAGCTTAGGAGCTCTAGCGGGAGATTGGGTTGACAATGAGCAGTTCTTC. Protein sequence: CASSLGALAGDWVDNEQFF.

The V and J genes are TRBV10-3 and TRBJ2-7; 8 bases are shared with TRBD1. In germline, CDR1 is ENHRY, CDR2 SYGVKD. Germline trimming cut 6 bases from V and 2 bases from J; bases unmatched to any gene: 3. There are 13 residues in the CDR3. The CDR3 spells CAIRRTGTYEQYF. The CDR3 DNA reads TGTGCCATCAGGAGGACAGGGACCTACGAGCAGTACTTC.

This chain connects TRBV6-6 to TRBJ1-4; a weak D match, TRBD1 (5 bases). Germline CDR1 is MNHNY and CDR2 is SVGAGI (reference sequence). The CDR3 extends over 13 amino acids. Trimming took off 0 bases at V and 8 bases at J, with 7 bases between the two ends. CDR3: CASSYSAGEKLFF. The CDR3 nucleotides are TGTGCCAGCAGTTACTCGGCAGGGGAAAAACTGTTTTTT.

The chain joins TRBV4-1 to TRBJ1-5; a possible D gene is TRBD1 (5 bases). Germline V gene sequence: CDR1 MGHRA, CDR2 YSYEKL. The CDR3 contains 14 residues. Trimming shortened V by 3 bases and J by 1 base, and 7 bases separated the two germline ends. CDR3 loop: CASSQEGSNQPQHF. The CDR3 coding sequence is TGCGCCAGCAGCCAGGAGGGGAGCAATCAGCCCCAGCATTTT.

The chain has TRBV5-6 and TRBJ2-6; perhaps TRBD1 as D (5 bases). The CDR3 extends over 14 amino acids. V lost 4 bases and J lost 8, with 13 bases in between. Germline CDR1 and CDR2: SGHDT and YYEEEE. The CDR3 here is CASSVGQVTNVLTF. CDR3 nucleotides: TGTGCCAGCAGCGTCGGACAAGTTACCAACGTCCTGACTTTC.